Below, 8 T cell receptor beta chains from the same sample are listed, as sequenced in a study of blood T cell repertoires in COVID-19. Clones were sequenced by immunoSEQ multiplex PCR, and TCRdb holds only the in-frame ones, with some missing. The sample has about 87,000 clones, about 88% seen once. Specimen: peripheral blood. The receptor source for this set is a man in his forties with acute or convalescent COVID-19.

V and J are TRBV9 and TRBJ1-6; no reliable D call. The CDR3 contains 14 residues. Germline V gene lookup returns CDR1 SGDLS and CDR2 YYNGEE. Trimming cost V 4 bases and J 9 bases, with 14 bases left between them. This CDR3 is CASSPGQDRSPLHF. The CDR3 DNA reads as TGTGCCAGCAGCCCAGGTCAGGATCGTTCACCCCTCCACTTT.

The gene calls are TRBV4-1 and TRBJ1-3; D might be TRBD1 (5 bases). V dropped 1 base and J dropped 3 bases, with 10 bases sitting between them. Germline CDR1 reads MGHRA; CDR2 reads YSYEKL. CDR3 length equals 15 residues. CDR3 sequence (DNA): TGCGCCAGCAGCCAAGCGCCCGGGGGTGGAAACACCATATATTTT. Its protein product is CASSQAPGGGNTIYF.

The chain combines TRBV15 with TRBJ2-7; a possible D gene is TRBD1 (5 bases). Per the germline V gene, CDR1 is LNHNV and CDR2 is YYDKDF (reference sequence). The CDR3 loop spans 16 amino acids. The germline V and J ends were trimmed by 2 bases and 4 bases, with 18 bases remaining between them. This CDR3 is CATSRSRTGFLYEQYF. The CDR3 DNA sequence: TGTGCCACCAGCAGATCCCGAACAGGATTTCTTTACGAGCAGTACTTC.

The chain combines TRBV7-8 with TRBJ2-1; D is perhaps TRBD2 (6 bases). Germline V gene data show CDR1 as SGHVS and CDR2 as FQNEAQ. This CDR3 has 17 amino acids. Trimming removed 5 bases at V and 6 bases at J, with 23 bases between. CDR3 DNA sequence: TGTGCCAGCAGCCCTCCTAGGCGGGACCCGTATGGCAATGAGCAGTTCTTC. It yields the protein CASSPPRRDPYGNEQFF.

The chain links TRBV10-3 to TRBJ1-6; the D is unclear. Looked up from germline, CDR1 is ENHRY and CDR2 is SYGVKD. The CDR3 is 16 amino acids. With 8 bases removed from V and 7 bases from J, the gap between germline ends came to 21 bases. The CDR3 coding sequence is TGTGCCATCTCCCGCCTCTCGGGGTCGGGGAATTCACCCCTCCACTTT. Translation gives CAISRLSGSGNSPLHF.

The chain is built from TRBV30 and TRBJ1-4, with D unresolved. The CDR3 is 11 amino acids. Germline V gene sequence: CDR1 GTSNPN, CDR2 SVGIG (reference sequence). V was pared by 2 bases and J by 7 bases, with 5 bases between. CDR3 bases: TGTGCCTGGAGTACCGGTGAAAAACTGTTTTTT. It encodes CAWSTGEKLFF.

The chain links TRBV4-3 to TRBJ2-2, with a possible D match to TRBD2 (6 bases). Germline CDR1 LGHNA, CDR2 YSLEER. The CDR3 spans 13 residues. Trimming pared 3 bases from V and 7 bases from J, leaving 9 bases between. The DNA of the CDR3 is TGCGCCAGCAGCCACTTGGGGGGCGGGGAGCTGTTTTTT. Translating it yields CASSHLGGGELFF.

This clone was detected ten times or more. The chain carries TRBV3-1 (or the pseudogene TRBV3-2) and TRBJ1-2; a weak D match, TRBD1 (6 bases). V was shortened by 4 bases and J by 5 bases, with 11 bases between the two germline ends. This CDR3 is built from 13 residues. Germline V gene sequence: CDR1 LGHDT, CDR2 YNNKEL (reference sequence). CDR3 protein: CASSPQGRYGYTF. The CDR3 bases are TGTGCCAGCAGCCCACAGGGACGGTATGGCTACACCTTC.